This T cell receptor (beta chain) was profiled in a study of blood T cell repertoires in COVID-19. Study-wide context: Sample material is recorded as cDNA or gDNA derived from T cells, B-cell-depleted T cells, or PBMCs.

Sequenced by immunoSEQ multiplex PCR; TCRdb stores in-frame clones only, minus some. The repertoire includes 190,000 or so clones, around 90% of them detected once, and about 2.3% sits in the top ten. Cohort assignment relied on participant-reported clinical history. Germline loops: CDR1 LGHDT, CDR2 YNNKEL (reference sequence). The CDR3 is 17 amino acids. Trimming at V came to 0 bases and at J to 2 bases, leaving 7 bases not matched to a gene. The V call is TRBV3-1 (or the pseudogene TRBV3-2), the J call TRBJ2-5, with TRBD2 matching over 9 bases. This receptor was identified in a woman aged 25 to 45 who had recovered from COVID-19. The sequenced sample was PBMCs or T cells enriched from blood (not recorded which). The CDR3 DNA follows: TGTGCCAGCAGCCAAGATTTGGCTAGCGGGATTCAAGAGACCCAGTACTTC. It translates to CASSQDLASGIQETQYF.